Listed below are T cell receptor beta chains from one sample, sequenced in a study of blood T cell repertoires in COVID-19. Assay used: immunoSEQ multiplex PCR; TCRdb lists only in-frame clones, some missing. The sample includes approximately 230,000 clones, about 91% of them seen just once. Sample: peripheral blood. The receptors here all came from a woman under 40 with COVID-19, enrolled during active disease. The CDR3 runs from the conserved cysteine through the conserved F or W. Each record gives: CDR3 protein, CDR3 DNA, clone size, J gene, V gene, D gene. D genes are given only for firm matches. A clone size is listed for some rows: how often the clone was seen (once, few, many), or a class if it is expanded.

CDR3 protein: CASSKGQAGSGELFF
CDR3 DNA: TGTGCCAGCTCAAAGGGACAGGCCGGTTCCGGGGAGCTGTTTTTT
clone size: NA
J gene: TRBJ2-2
V gene: TRBV18
D gene: TRBD1

CDR3 protein: CASSLEWTGVLSGNTIYF
CDR3 DNA: TGTGCCAGCAGCTTGGAATGGACAGGGGTCCTCTCTGGAAACACCATATATTTT
clone size: NA
J gene: TRBJ1-3
V gene: TRBV5-5
D gene: TRBD1

CDR3 protein: CASSPGGASLYEQYF
CDR3 DNA: TGTGCCAGCAGCCCCGGGGGGGCCTCTCTTTACGAGCAGTACTTC
clone size: NA
J gene: TRBJ2-7
V gene: TRBV28
D gene: TRBD2

CDR3 protein: CASSSRTGKVAYNEQFF
CDR3 DNA: TGTGCCAGCAGCTCCCGGACTGGAAAGGTCGCCTACAATGAGCAGTTCTTC
clone size: once
J gene: TRBJ2-1
V gene: TRBV5-6
D gene: NA

CDR3 protein: CASSPQSGPYGYTF
CDR3 DNA: TGCGCCAGCAGCCCCCAGTCAGGGCCCTATGGCTACACCTTC
clone size: NA
J gene: TRBJ1-2
V gene: TRBV5-1
D gene: NA

CDR3 protein: CASSQEAGGYEQYF
CDR3 DNA: TGCGCCAGCAGCCAAGAAGCAGGCGGGTACGAGCAGTACTTC
clone size: NA
J gene: TRBJ2-7
V gene: TRBV4-1
D gene: NA

CDR3 protein: CAWSRGLRNTEAFF
CDR3 DNA: TGTGCCTGGAGTAGGGGGTTACGGAACACTGAAGCTTTCTTT
clone size: once
J gene: TRBJ1-1
V gene: TRBV30
D gene: NA

CDR3 protein: CATSDRNEKLFF
CDR3 DNA: TGTGCCACCAGTGACCGTAATGAAAAACTGTTTTTT
clone size: NA
J gene: TRBJ1-4
V gene: TRBV24-1
D gene: NA

CDR3 protein: CAIRATSGSPYNEQFF
CDR3 DNA: TGTGCCATCAGGGCGACTAGCGGGAGCCCCTACAATGAGCAGTTCTTC
clone size: NA
J gene: TRBJ2-1
V gene: TRBV10-3
D gene: TRBD2

CDR3 protein: CATRGQGYEQYF
CDR3 DNA: TGTGCCACGCGGGGACAGGGGTACGAGCAGTACTTC
clone size: NA
J gene: TRBJ2-7
V gene: TRBV28
D gene: TRBD1

CDR3 protein: CASSLGPSTEAFF
CDR3 DNA: TGTGCCAGCAGTTTAGGTCCTAGCACTGAAGCTTTCTTT
clone size: NA
J gene: TRBJ1-1
V gene: TRBV12-3/TRBV12-4
D gene: NA

CDR3 protein: CASSQDEETPNEKLFF
CDR3 DNA: TGTGCCAGCAGCCAAGACGAAGAGACACCGAATGAAAAACTGTTTTTT
clone size: once
J gene: TRBJ1-4
V gene: TRBV4-2
D gene: NA

CDR3 protein: CASSYSSYEQYF
CDR3 DNA: TGTGCCAGCAGTTACTCGAGCTACGAGCAGTACTTC
clone size: NA
J gene: TRBJ2-7
V gene: TRBV6-2/TRBV6-3
D gene: NA

CDR3 protein: CASSPPGVPGGNEQFF
CDR3 DNA: TGTGCCAGCTCACCCCCCGGGGTCCCGGGTGGCAATGAGCAGTTCTTC
clone size: NA
J gene: TRBJ2-1
V gene: TRBV18
D gene: NA

CDR3 protein: CASSLYTDTQYF
CDR3 DNA: TGTGCCAGCAGCCTTTACACAGATACGCAGTATTTT
clone size: NA
J gene: TRBJ2-3
V gene: TRBV7-2
D gene: NA

CDR3 protein: CASSMLARSGNEQFF
CDR3 DNA: TGTGCCAGTAGTATGTTGGCTCGAAGTGGCAATGAGCAGTTCTTC
clone size: NA
J gene: TRBJ2-1
V gene: TRBV19
D gene: NA

CDR3 protein: CASSSPVGAVRTYEQYF
CDR3 DNA: TGTGCCAGCAGCTCCCCCGTTGGGGCAGTAAGAACCTACGAGCAGTACTTC
clone size: NA
J gene: TRBJ2-7
V gene: TRBV5-5
D gene: NA

CDR3 protein: CASSPSPAGYGYTF
CDR3 DNA: TGTGCCAGCTCACCGTCCCCGGCGGGATATGGCTACACCTTC
clone size: NA
J gene: TRBJ1-2
V gene: TRBV18
D gene: NA

CDR3 protein: CASSVAGITGELFF
CDR3 DNA: TGTGCCAGCAGCGTAGCAGGGATCACCGGGGAGCTGTTTTTT
clone size: once
J gene: TRBJ2-2
V gene: TRBV9
D gene: NA

CDR3 protein: CASGDRDNQPQHF
CDR3 DNA: TGTGCCAGCGGGGACAGGGATAATCAGCCCCAGCATTTT
clone size: NA
J gene: TRBJ1-5
V gene: TRBV6-6
D gene: TRBD1

CDR3 protein: CATSTAGQGSYEQYF
CDR3 DNA: TGTGCCACCAGCACAGCGGGACAGGGCTCCTACGAGCAGTACTTC
clone size: NA
J gene: TRBJ2-7
V gene: TRBV15
D gene: TRBD1

CDR3 protein: CASSQFPPGQGAIHEQYF
CDR3 DNA: TGCGCCAGCAGCCAATTCCCCCCTGGGCAGGGGGCAATCCACGAGCAGTACTTC
clone size: NA
J gene: TRBJ2-7
V gene: TRBV4-3
D gene: TRBD1

CDR3 protein: CASGLTGVRTGELFF
CDR3 DNA: TGTGCCAGCGGATTGACAGGGGTTCGAACCGGGGAGCTGTTTTTT
clone size: NA
J gene: TRBJ2-2
V gene: TRBV6-5
D gene: TRBD1

CDR3 protein: CASSGRDREGYGYTF
CDR3 DNA: TGTGCCAGCAGTGGCCGGGACAGGGAAGGATATGGCTACACCTTC
clone size: NA
J gene: TRBJ1-2
V gene: TRBV2
D gene: TRBD1

CDR3 protein: CASGGAVGNEKLFF
CDR3 DNA: TGTGCCAGCGGAGGAGCTGTCGGTAATGAAAAACTGTTTTTT
clone size: NA
J gene: TRBJ1-4
V gene: TRBV2
D gene: NA

CDR3 protein: CATSDHGLAETQYF
CDR3 DNA: TGTGCCACCAGTGACCACGGACTGGCGGAGACCCAGTACTTC
clone size: once
J gene: TRBJ2-5
V gene: TRBV24-1
D gene: NA

CDR3 protein: CASSGGQSPLHF
CDR3 DNA: TGCGCCAGCAGCGGGGGACAATCACCCCTCCACTTT
clone size: NA
J gene: TRBJ1-6
V gene: TRBV5-1
D gene: NA

CDR3 protein: CASSEELQGAGEAFF
CDR3 DNA: TGTGCCAGCAGTGAGGAACTTCAGGGGGCAGGTGAAGCTTTCTTT
clone size: NA
J gene: TRBJ1-1
V gene: TRBV25-1
D gene: TRBD1